This TCR beta chain was retrieved from a study of T cells in Graves' hyperthyroidism and ophthalmopathy. Study outcomes and limitations: Most thyroid clonotypes expanded above 0.001 were also detected in blood. Model predictions of ophthalmopathy came a median approximately seven months before onset.

Template material for amplifying TCR beta CDR3 regions consisted of RNA transcripts. During a first-round RT-PCR of the TCR CDR3, the HTBI primer set was used. TCRdb independently ran MiXCR on the multiplex PCR reads; one entry per CDR3 protein. The data show under 130,000 distinct CDR3 sequences, with roughly 44% seen just once and approximately 24% held by the top ten. Notes on this clonotype: Its antigen is unknown.

Trimming took off 3 bases at V and 8 bases at J, with 16 bases between the two ends. CDR3 length: 14 amino acids. The germline CDR1 and CDR2 sequences are DFQATT and SNEGSKA (reference sequence). This sequence joins TRBV20-1 and TRBJ1-4, with D perhaps TRBD1 (5 bases). The receptor comes from a man aged 35-49 years with Graves' hyperthyroidism. The specimen sequenced was blood. In DNA, the CDR3 is TGCAGTGCTAGGGGGGTTAGCGGGTGGGAAAAACTGTTTTTT. It specifies CSARGVSGWEKLFF.